The 21 T cell receptor beta chains below come from one sample, sequenced in a study of control samples from healthy donors and cancer patients (dated by TCRdb to the early 2020s). Libraries were prepared through the immunoSEQ multiplex PCR assay. TCRdb took this table from immuneACCESS and kept in-frame rearrangements with V and J called. Such tables lack part of the clones; where checked against another copy, unresolved V genes explain under half of the gap, and the rest is unexplained. In all, the sample holds about 160,000 clones, and approximately 94% of those were seen once. The ten largest make up more than 8% of the sample. Sequenced: blood. The receptor source for this set is a woman between 40 and 55 years old in good health.

The chain combines TRBV29-1 with TRBJ2-4, with D uncertain. V lost 0 bases and J lost 4, with 10 bases in between. The CDR3 is 14 residues long. Germline values: CDR1 SQVTM, CDR2 ANQGSEA. In DNA form, the CDR3 reads TGCAGCGTTGAAGATCTAAGTCAGAAAAACATTCAGTACTTC. Translation: CSVEDLSQKNIQYF.

The rearrangement uses TRBV30 and TRBJ1-2; 8 bases map to TRBD1. J was trimmed by 6 bases and V by 2 bases; bases with no gene match: 11. The CDR3 extends over 15 amino acids. Germline lookup yields CDR1 GTSNPN and CDR2 SVGIG (reference sequence). CDR3 region: CAWSRDRRGRNGYTF. CDR3 sequence (DNA): TGTGCCTGGAGTCGCGACCGCAGGGGGCGGAATGGCTACACCTTC.

The chain employs TRBV24-1 and TRBJ1-5; D gene uncertain. The ends were cut back, 3 bases at V and 5 bases at J, with 7 bases in the middle. Germline assignment: CDR1 KGHDR and CDR2 SFDVKD. The CDR3 runs 13 residues. The CDR3 sequence is CATSDADDQPQHF. The CDR3, as DNA: TGTGCCACCAGTGATGCTGACGATCAGCCCCAGCATTTT.

The chain joins TRBV4-3 to TRBJ1-2; 9 bases map to TRBD1. The CDR3 sequence is 17 residues long. Germline CDR1 is LGHNA and CDR2 is YSLEER. The V gene end was trimmed by 4 bases and the J gene end by 2 bases; junction bases not matched to a gene: 11. The CDR3 region has the DNA TGCGCCAGCAGCCCAAAGAGGGGGACAGGGAGAAACTATGGCTACACCTTC. It codes for CASSPKRGTGRNYGYTF.

The chain employs TRBV10-3 and TRBJ1-2; D gene uncertain. Trimming stripped 6 bases from V and 1 base from J, with 6 bases between. From germline, CDR1 is ENHRY and CDR2 SYGVKD. The CDR3 sequence is 12 residues long. The CDR3 sequence: CAIRGNNYGYTF. The CDR3 DNA is TGTGCCATCAGGGGGAATAACTATGGCTACACCTTC.

As concerns this clone: The junction shows a germline mismatch at one end, possibly a read error. V gene TRBV4-3 combines with J gene TRBJ1-4; perhaps TRBD1 as D (6 bases). CDR1 is LGHNA and CDR2 is YSLEER in the germline V gene. CDR3 size: 15 residues. In nucleotides, the CDR3 is TGCGCCAGCAGGCAAGAGGGGGCAACTAATGAAAAACTGTTTTTT. It translates to CASRQEGATNEKLFF.

The chain recombines TRBV5-1 with TRBJ2-7; D is possibly TRBD1 (7 bases). This CDR3 spans 14 amino acids. Germline V CDR1 and CDR2: SGHRS, YFSETQ. V was shortened by 4 bases and J by 5 bases, with 16 bases between the two germline ends. The CDR3 is CASSQPTGRNEQYF. CDR3 coding DNA: TGCGCCAGCAGCCAGCCGACAGGGAGGAACGAGCAGTACTTC.

CDR3 DNA sequence: TGTGCCAGCAGCCAAGCAGGGACCGGGAACATTCAGTACTTC. It codes for CASSQAGTGNIQYF. This chain links TRBV14 with TRBJ2-4; TRBD1 or TRBD2 may be the D gene (5 bases each). CDR1 is SGHDN, CDR2 FVKESK, per germline. V shed 1 base and J shed 7 bases, with 11 bases lying between them. The length of the CDR3 is 14 residues.

The rearrangement uses TRBV10-2 and TRBJ2-1, with D perhaps being TRBD1 or TRBD2 (5 bases each). Trimming took off 3 bases at V and 2 bases at J, with 11 bases between the two ends. The V gene's germline CDR1 is WSHSY and CDR2 SAAADI. The CDR3 covers 15 residues. Here the CDR3 DNA reads TGCGCCAGCAGTGATGGGACGACTGCCTACAATGAGCAGTTCTTC. Protein sequence: CASSDGTTAYNEQFF.

V is TRBV30 and J is TRBJ1-6; D is unresolved. V was pared by 7 bases and J by 8 bases, with 15 bases between. The germline V gene has CDR1 GTSNPN and CDR2 SVGIG (reference sequence). The CDR3 runs to 13 residues. CDR3 nucleotides: TGTGCCTCCCTGGCAGGTTTAGATTCACCCCTCCACTTT. It is translated as CASLAGLDSPLHF.

V usage is TRBV4-1 and J usage is TRBJ2-7, with D perhaps being TRBD1 or TRBD2 (5 bases each). The CDR3 has 16 amino acids. Per the germline V gene, CDR1 is MGHRA and CDR2 is YSYEKL. Trimming took 1 base from V and 2 from J, leaving 15 bases between them. CDR3 in amino acids: CASSQVEAGTPYEQYF. The CDR3 DNA reads as TGCGCCAGCAGCCAAGTAGAAGCAGGGACCCCCTACGAGCAGTACTTC.

The table lists this clone with a count of one. The chain carries TRBV4-1 and TRBJ1-1, with 7 bases identical to TRBD1. The CDR3 is 15 amino acids. Germline lookup yields CDR1 MGHRA and CDR2 YSYEKL. The ends lost 2 bases at V and 1 base at J; junction bases unmatched: 4. The CDR3 loop is CASSQTGDANTEAFF. The CDR3 DNA sequence: TGCGCCAGCAGCCAAACAGGGGATGCGAACACTGAAGCTTTCTTT.

CDR3 coding DNA: TGTGCCACCAGCAGAGATCTAAGAGGGTATCAGCCCCAGCATTTT. Protein product: CATSRDLRGYQPQHF. The V and J genes are TRBV15 and TRBJ1-5, with D uncertain. The germline V and J ends were trimmed by 0 bases and 5 bases, with 11 bases remaining between them. The CDR3 length is 15 residues. Germline CDR1 reads LNHNV; CDR2 reads YYDKDF (reference sequence).

This clone has a handful of counts. The rearrangement links TRBV7-2 to TRBJ2-5; 13 nucleotides agree with TRBD2. CDR1 and CDR2 (germline): SGHTA, FQGNSA. J lost 5 bases, V lost 1 base, and 1 base had no gene match. The CDR3 has 15 residues. The chain's CDR3 is CASSLGGLAGETQYF. DNA for the CDR3: TGTGCCAGCAGCTTAGGGGGACTAGCGGGGGAGACCCAGTACTTC.

This clone has a single count. CDR3 protein: CASSHLRGGEQYF. For the CDR3, the DNA is TGTGCCAGCAGCCATTTAAGGGGTGGCGAGCAGTACTTC. The gene calls are TRBV3-1 (or the pseudogene TRBV3-2) and TRBJ2-7; D might be TRBD1 (5 bases). V was trimmed by 3 bases and J by 6 bases, leaving 12 bases between them. Germline V gives CDR1 LGHDT, CDR2 YNNKEL (reference sequence). The CDR3 length is 13 residues.

V and J are TRBV6-6 and TRBJ2-7; D may match TRBD1 or TRBD2 (5 bases each). The CDR3 spans 12 residues. CDR1 is MNHNY, CDR2 SVGAGI, per germline (reference sequence). CDR3 residues: CAVGEGSYEQYF. In DNA form, the CDR3 reads TGTGCAGTGGGGGAAGGTTCCTACGAGCAGTACTTC.

J is TRBJ2-3 and V is TRBV5-1; either TRBD1 or TRBD2 may supply D (5 bases each). V gave up 0 bases and J gave up 0 bases, with 8 bases separating them. Germline assignment: CDR1 SGHRS and CDR2 YFSETQ. The CDR3 extends over 15 amino acids. This chain's CDR3 is CASSLAGDSTDTQYF. In nucleotides, the CDR3 is TGCGCCAGCAGCTTGGCCGGGGACAGCACAGATACGCAGTATTTT.

The chain joins TRBV7-3 to TRBJ1-2, with TRBD1 as a possible D gene (6 bases). V lost 3 bases, J lost 0 bases, and 11 bases lay in between. The germline V gene has CDR1 SGHTA and CDR2 FQGTGA. This CDR3 region has 15 residues. Here the CDR3 reads CASSLTGGPNYGYTF. In DNA form, the CDR3 reads TGTGCCAGCAGCTTGACAGGAGGTCCTAACTATGGCTACACCTTC.

The chain links TRBV6-6 to TRBJ2-1, with D perhaps matching TRBD2 (5 bases). The V gene's germline CDR1 is MNHNY and CDR2 SVGAGI (reference sequence). V lost 6 bases and J 0 bases, leaving 12 bases between the germline ends. This CDR3 contains 15 residues. The CDR3 DNA is TGTGCCAGCAGCGGTCAAAGCGGCTCCTACAATGAGCAGTTCTTC. As protein: CASSGQSGSYNEQFF.

The chain has TRBV5-3 and TRBJ1-1; D remains unclear. TRBV5-3 is designated an ORF whose function remains uncertain. The CDR3 sequence is 10 residues long. The V end was cut by 6 bases, the J end by 3 bases, with 3 bases between. CDR3 bases: TGTGCCAGAATGGACACTGAAGCTTTCTTT. This codes for CARMDTEAFF.

This clone was recorded a few times. The V gene is TRBV27, the J gene TRBJ1-5; D may be TRBD1 (5 bases). Germline lookup yields CDR1 MNHEY and CDR2 SMNVEV (reference sequence). CDR3 length equals 12 residues. The V and J ends lost 6 bases and 5 bases respectively, with 8 bases between them. CDR3 loop: CASSSTDQPQHF. The CDR3 DNA reads TGTGCCAGCAGCTCGACAGATCAGCCCCAGCATTTT.